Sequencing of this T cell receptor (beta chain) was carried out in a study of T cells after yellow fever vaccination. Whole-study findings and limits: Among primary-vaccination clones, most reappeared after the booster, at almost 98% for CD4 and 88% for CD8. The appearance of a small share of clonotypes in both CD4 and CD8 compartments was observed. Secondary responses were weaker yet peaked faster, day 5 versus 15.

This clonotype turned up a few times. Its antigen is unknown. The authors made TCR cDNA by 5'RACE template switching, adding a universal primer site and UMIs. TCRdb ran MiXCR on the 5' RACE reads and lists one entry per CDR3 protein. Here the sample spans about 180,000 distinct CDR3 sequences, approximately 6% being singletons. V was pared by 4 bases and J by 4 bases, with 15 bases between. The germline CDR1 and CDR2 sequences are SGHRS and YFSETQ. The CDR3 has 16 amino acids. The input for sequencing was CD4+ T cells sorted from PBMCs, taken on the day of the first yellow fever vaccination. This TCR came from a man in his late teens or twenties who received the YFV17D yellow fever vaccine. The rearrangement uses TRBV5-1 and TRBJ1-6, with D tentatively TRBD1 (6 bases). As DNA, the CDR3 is TGCGCCAGCAGCCCGGGGGGCTCTGAATATAATTCACCCCTCCACTTT. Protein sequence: CASSPGGSEYNSPLHF.